This TCR beta chain was recorded in a study of cytomegalovirus exposure and HLA in healthy donors (dated by TCRdb to between 2016 and 2019). Background for the entire study: In an earlier analysis of 587 of the donors, 276 Gb of sequence data and about 110 million unique TCR beta sequences from 150 million to 200 million T cells were reported. About 280 gigabases of sequencing data and around 85 million unique TCR sequences made up an early release that covered several hundred HLA-typed donors. Of the 300 to 400 genotyped donors, around 81% fell in the genetic ancestry cluster associated with self-reported Caucasian donors. The study was designed to test whether signatures of past pathogen exposure could be identified by cataloging public T cell receptors. The study used immunosequencing to profile the T cell repertoires of hundreds of subjects and linked those repertoires to cytomegalovirus serostatus. In addition to the first cohort of 666 subjects, a separate validation cohort of approximately 120 different subjects was used. High-throughput TCR immunosequencing, statistical association of individual TCRs with disease status, and machine learning were combined to predict cytomegalovirus infection status. In a later analysis, previously published TCR beta repertoires from 670 or so donors were re-analyzed and high-resolution HLA genotyping was added so that TCR occurrence patterns could be studied. In the later analysis, no new phenotypic data were used to find candidate immune exposures; instead, reliance was placed on TCR beta sequences and their occurrence across donors. An earlier analysis of about 600 of the donors used high-throughput TCR beta sequencing to judge whether each TCR beta V gene segment behaved as functional or pseudogenic. Donor age, sex, ethnicity and CMV serostatus were compiled alongside the repertoire data. A later genetic analysis took genome-wide SNP genotypes for 398 of the 666 donors and used that subset as a discovery cohort. Every discovery cohort repertoire had been produced on one sequencing platform. Class I and class II HLA loci were covered by the typing at four-digit resolution. The number of typed donors differed by locus: about 620-640 for A, B, C, DRB1 and DQB1; approximately 530 for DQA1; around 610 for DPA1; and roughly 490 for DPB1. Several DR-DQ haplotypes were handled as single units for association and clustering because linkage in the cohort was strong. On average, roughly 250,000 unique TCR beta nucleotide sequences were sequenced per donor among 300 to 500 genotyped donors of the cohort, with 15% to 20% of those sequences being non-productive. Overall study outcomes, separate from this receptor: While some public TCRs were present in many individuals, most TCR sequences turned up only very rarely across donors. The 87-base-pair reads could not distinguish some IMGT-functional V segments, including TRBV6-2 and TRBV6-3, so those segments were excluded. When HLA alleles, especially DR and DQ, strongly co-occurred, attributing TCR associations to individual alleles was difficult. The sequencing pipeline was judged likely to have produced a cluster of highly shared sequence variants as a technical artifact. A later analysis found that TCR association rates varied across HLA loci, with DRB1 alleles showing the most associated TCRs and HLA-C alleles the fewest. In a later analysis, HLA-associated TCR beta chains showed more clonal expansion and lower generation probabilities than non-associated chains that were equally common. Compared with the roughly 720-donor mean, donors in an Asian-associated ancestry cluster had fewer N-insertions in productive TCRs, according to a later genetic analysis. According to a later analysis, most CMV-associated TCR beta chains appeared to be HLA-restricted, and the HLA associations seemed to be driven largely by CMV exposure. In vitro tests confirmed that a few of the cytomegalovirus-associated TCR beta chains recognize cytomegalovirus antigens. The authors suggested that the approach could potentially be extended to other disease states and immunological phenotypes. HLA typing was unavailable for some donors at each locus, so association tests used only the typed subset. Sequencing depth was assumed to be roughly uniform across donors in the presence/absence analyses, though that assumption may not hold. Correlated functional status among segregating V segments might reflect linkage disequilibrium, but an unknown experimental factor could not be ruled out. CMV serostatus was the only immune exposure information available for the cohort. In the study, 164 TCR beta chains were listed as associated with cytomegalovirus. Only TCR beta chains were sequenced in this cohort, and the absence of alpha or paired-chain data limited detectable features. A further reported finding was that TCR beta sequences accurately predicted the HLA-A and HLA-B alleles for most subjects in the first cohort. The earlier analysis of 450 to 700 of the donors excluded seventeen rarely observed V segments, including chromosome 9 orphons, because counts were too low. At a false discovery rate of 0.05, a later analysis linked 16,951 TCR beta sequences to specific HLA alleles. In an earlier analysis of 587 of the donors, most TCR beta V segments appeared in productive rearrangements about 87% or about 30% of the time, broadly matching IMGT annotations. Several of the top co-occurrence clusters appeared to be linked to parvovirus B19, influenza, CMV and Epstein-Barr virus, according to a later analysis. A later genetic analysis associated a missense DCLRE1C variant with V-gene and J-gene trimming of TCR beta chains, and an independent cohort replicated the association. The classifier was reported to diagnose cytomegalovirus status with high specificity and sensitivity in both the original cohort and the validation cohort.

The protocol used for the library was the immunoSEQ multiplex PCR assay. For the multiplex PCR, a mixture combining 60 forward primers for TCR Vbeta segments and 13 reverse primers for TCR Jbeta segments was used. A multiplex PCR assay on genomic DNA amplified the CDR3 region of rearranged TCR beta genes. On the Illumina HiSeq System, the amplified TCR beta libraries were sequenced as 87-base-pair reads. As for the original processing: A later analysis counted some 80 million unique TCR beta chains across the 550 to 700 repertoires, and 9.5 million to 11 million of these chains were shared by at least two donors. Raw reads were error-corrected and collapsed into unique sequences with a nearest-neighbor algorithm that merged closely related sequences to remove PCR and sequencing errors. Alignment of CDR3 sequences to IMGT reference sequences was used to assign V, D and J gene segments. For a sequence to be retained, at least a six-nucleotide match to both a V gene segment and a J gene segment was required. Rearrangements were classified as productive when the CDR3 lacked stop codons and remained in frame with V and J, and all other rearrangements were classified as non-productive. CDR3 was defined by IMGT convention, running from the second conserved V-encoded cysteine to the conserved J-encoded phenylalanine. In an earlier analysis of around 640 of the donors, sequences lacking an unambiguous match to a single V gene segment were excluded. In an earlier analysis of 587 of the donors, V segments were called functional above 56.7% productive rearrangements and were called segregating when the between-donor standard deviation exceeded 5%. A statistical classification framework was built to diagnose cytomegalovirus status from the catalog of TCR beta chain sequences. V and J gene assignment, in a later analysis, came from comparing TCR nucleotide sequences with IMGT/GENE-DB human TR gene sequences. The TCRdist pipeline was used in a later analysis to assign CDR3 sequences and most-parsimonious VDJ recombination scenarios. In a later analysis, every TCR beta chain was defined by the combination of its CDR3 amino acid sequence and its V-gene family, and reads without a unique V-gene family were dropped. A later analysis removed several hundred highly shared, low-generation-probability nucleotide sequences to deal with suspected cross-contamination and a sequencing artifact. In a later analysis, a clonal expansion index for each public chain was calculated from normalized within-repertoire ranks of inferred template counts. A later analysis computed generation probabilities with a VDJ recombination model fitted to out-of-frame rearrangements, and checked the results against IGoR. A later analysis scored TCR-TCR, TCR-HLA and TCR-CMV co-occurrence with hypergeometric tests, applying a repertoire-size bias correction to TCR pairs. A later analysis estimated false discovery rates by permuting HLA or CMV assignments 20 times. In a later analysis, co-occurring TCRs were grouped with DBSCAN, and TCRdist sequence similarity was added when clustering was performed within HLA-allele-positive subsets. Repertoires with fewer than 30,000 or more than 120,000 public chains were left out of co-occurrence clustering, as were about 5 repertoires with anomalous nucleotide sharing. Imported from immuneACCESS, the table was reduced by TCRdb to in-frame sequences with V and J called. These copies leave out some clones; in studies compared against another copy, an unresolved V gene accounts for under half, and the cause of the remainder is not known. The V and J calls and clone size were taken over from that table, and D and trimming were inferred from the DNA. Here the sample has 120,000 to 150,000 clones; around 82% occur a single time. The biggest ten clones account for 6.5% to 7% of the sample.

Inclusive of the bounding cysteine and phenylalanine, the CDR3 is 15 residues long. Left in the record is the CDR3 DNA by itself, 45 bases read in frame from the first base. Via the germline V gene (reference sequence), CDR1 is PRHDT and CDR2 FYEKMQ. The germline ends are 20 bases apart after V is trimmed by 5 bases and J by 7 bases. The cohort was made up of 500 to 800 healthy bone marrow donors. At the time of sampling, all cohort members were nominally healthy, though unrecorded immune exposures were likely present. The donor tested CMV seropositive and was one of the 289 seropositive cohort members. Every donor gave a peripheral blood sample, and the peripheral blood mononuclear cells from that sample were used for TCR beta sequencing. Genomic DNA was extracted from the blood cell samples with the Qiagen DNeasy Blood Extraction Kit. Worth noting for this clone: The specificity of this receptor is unknown. Base qualities are not provided; no much larger clone lies one nucleotide away.

This receptor was obtained from a man aged 35 to 55 in good health and CMV-seropositive. The sequenced sample was PBMCs. The sequence is built from TRBV13 and TRBJ1-1; 6 matching bases give a weak D call of TRBD1. The CDR3 amino acid sequence is: CASSRTRGGFGEAFF. In nucleotide form, the sequence is TGTGCCAGCAGCCGAACGCGGGGGGGCTTCGGTGAAGCTTTCTTT.